Below are 11 T cell receptor beta chains sequenced from a single sample in a study of cytomegalovirus exposure and HLA in healthy donors. It was with 60 Vbeta and 13 Jbeta primers that the PCR ran. TCRdb keeps only in-frame clones here, not all; method: immunoSEQ multiplex PCR. The data show 55,000 to 80,000 clones, approximately 78% seen once. The sample comprised PBMCs. These receptor sequences come from a man between 18 and 29 years old in good health and CMV-seronegative.

The CDR3 loop reads CASSVGGPGYEQYF. For the CDR3, the DNA is TGTGCCAGCAGCGTGGGGGGACCCGGCTACGAGCAGTACTTC. V usage is TRBV9 and J usage is TRBJ2-7; the D gene is possibly TRBD2 (6 bases). Per the germline V gene, CDR1 is SGDLS and CDR2 is YYNGEE. The CDR3 extends over 14 amino acids. V was clipped by 2 bases and J by 3 bases, with 12 bases between them.

This clone appeared a single time. This chain links TRBV19 with TRBJ1-2, with D tentatively TRBD1 (5 bases). This CDR3 comprises 15 residues. Germline CDR1 LNHDA, CDR2 SQIVND (reference sequence). The V and J ends lost 1 base and 4 bases respectively, with 13 bases between them. In DNA form, the CDR3 reads TGTGCCAGTAGTATAGCAGTGACAGACCTCTATGGCTACACCTTC. Its protein product is CASSIAVTDLYGYTF.

V is TRBV4-3 and J is TRBJ2-1; D gene ambiguous. V lost 1 base and J lost 2, with 9 bases in between. In germline, CDR1 is LGHNA, CDR2 YSLEER. The CDR3 is 15 residues long. CDR3 bases: TGCGCCAGCAGCCAAGTCTATAACCCCTACAATGAGCAGTTCTTC. Encoded protein: CASSQVYNPYNEQFF.

V usage is TRBV9 and J usage is TRBJ2-2; TRBD1 aligns across 8 bases. The J segment lost 1 base and the V segment lost 3 bases, leaving 5 bases of the junction unmatched. This CDR3 is built from 16 residues. Germline V gene lookup returns CDR1 SGDLS and CDR2 YYNGEE. The CDR3 loop is CASSASGTGNTGELFF. DNA of the CDR3: TGTGCCAGCAGCGCCTCAGGGACAGGGAACACCGGGGAGCTGTTTTTT.

The chain links TRBV11-2 to TRBJ1-1; 7 bases line up with TRBD1. J gave up 1 base and V 1 base, and 0 bases lay outside the gene matches. CDR1 and CDR2 from the germline V gene are SGHAT and FQNNGV. The CDR3 is 14 residues long. CDR3 protein: CASSLGQGNTEAFF. The CDR3 DNA is TGTGCCAGCAGCTTAGGACAGGGGAACACTGAAGCTTTCTTT.

In DNA, the CDR3 is TGTGCCAGCAGCGTAGGGGGACTAGTGGCGGATACGCAGTATTTT. This gives the protein CASSVGGLVADTQYF. The genes are TRBV9 and TRBJ2-3, with 8 nucleotides matching TRBD2. Germline V gene sequence: CDR1 SGDLS, CDR2 YYNGEE. Trimming at V came to 0 bases and at J to 6 bases, leaving 6 bases not matched to a gene. The CDR3 is 15 amino acids.

V usage is TRBV11-2 and J usage is TRBJ2-1; 7 nucleotides align to TRBD2. This CDR3 comprises 14 residues. Germline V CDR1 and CDR2: SGHAT, FQNNGV. With 4 bases clipped from V and 9 bases from J, the junction kept 9 bases outside the gene matches. CDR3: CASSSRLRESEQFF. CDR3 coding DNA: TGTGCCAGCAGCTCCCGTTTGCGGGAGTCTGAGCAGTTCTTC.

The chain has TRBV18 and TRBJ1-2; 9 positions agree with TRBD1. V shed 8 bases and J 7 bases; nucleotides not matched to a gene: 8. Germline V gene data show CDR1 as KGHSH and CDR2 as LQKENI. The CDR3 consists of 13 residues. The CDR3 DNA sequence: TGTGCCAGCCTCTCACAGGGGGCCGGTGGCTACACCTTC. This sequence encodes CASLSQGAGGYTF.

The chain carries TRBV28 and TRBJ1-2, with 8 bases fitting TRBD1. Looked up from germline, CDR1 is MDHEN and CDR2 is SYDVKM. CDR3 length: 15 amino acids. The V and J ends lost 2 bases and 6 bases, in that order; junction bases with no gene match: 8. CDR3 DNA: TGTGCCAGCAGTTTAGTCCCAGGGGGCGCGAATGGCTACACCTTC. This encodes CASSLVPGGANGYTF.

The CDR3 sequence: CAGGTGSSYNEQFF. The DNA of the CDR3 is TGTGCCGGAGGAACAGGGAGCTCCTACAATGAGCAGTTCTTC. The chain has TRBV6-6 and TRBJ2-1; possibly TRBD1 for D (6 bases). With 11 bases removed from V and 0 bases from J, the gap between germline ends came to 14 bases. The germline V gene encodes CDR1 MNHNY and CDR2 SVGAGI (reference sequence). The length of the CDR3 is 14 residues.

V gene TRBV18 combines with J gene TRBJ1-5; TRBD1 matches 8 bases. There are 17 residues in the CDR3. CDR1 and CDR2 from the germline V gene are KGHSH and LQKENI. Trimming at V came to 3 bases and at J to 7 bases, leaving 14 bases not matched to a gene. The CDR3 reads CASSPISLTGAGQPQHF. The CDR3 region has the DNA TGTGCCAGCTCACCTATCTCTCTGACAGGGGCAGGGCAGCCCCAGCATTTT.